This T cell receptor (beta chain) was profiled in a study of human T cells and chemical hapten exposure. Study-level background: Donors were sensitized with 2% DPC on the upper inner arm.

Time point given: patch test 2, 6 weeks after DPC sensitization. Treatment: therapeutic diphenylcyclopropenone sensitization with weekly scalp DPC. Patients had alopecia, were aged 18 to 70, and were not pregnant. General study points: Expanded TCRs created a significantly greater count of big CDR3 similarity clusters than controls did.

In the case of this clonotype: The target antigen is unknown.

Looked up from germline, CDR1 is DFQATT and CDR2 is SNEGSKA (reference sequence). This CDR3 contains 15 residues. Trimming removed 0 bases from V and 4 bases from J; junction bases left unmatched: 9. TCRdb analysed the RACE reads with MiXCR anew, one entry per CDR3 protein. The sample shows a few hundred thousand distinct CDR3 sequences, about 6% of them seen only once. This sequence originates from a woman between 18 and 29 years old with alopecia areata. Some clones in this sample may be carry-over from other donors' samples. V usage is TRBV20-1 and J usage is TRBJ2-7, with 7 bases aligning to TRBD1. The starting material was whole blood, obtained in connection with sensitization to the hapten diphenylcyclopropenone (DPC). CDR3 bases: TGCAGTGCTAGAGATACCCGGGACAGACGATACGAGCAGTACTTC. Protein: CSARDTRDRRYEQYF.